Presented here are 4 T cell receptor beta chains from one specimen sequenced in a study of control samples from healthy donors and cancer patients. The assay was immunoSEQ multiplex PCR, and TCRdb's table has in-frame clones only and misses some. Here the sample spans about 130,000 clones, roughly 92% being singletons. Input material: blood. Every receptor here comes from a man aged 18 to 29 in good health.

CDR3 nucleotide sequence: TGTGCCAGCAGCGCCCGACCCAACTATGGCTACACCTTC. Amino acids: CASSARPNYGYTF. This chain uses TRBV9 with TRBJ1-2; D remains ambiguous. V was cut by 3 bases and J by 2 bases, with 8 bases left in between. The germline V gene encodes CDR1 SGDLS and CDR2 YYNGEE. The CDR3 consists of 13 residues.

V and J are TRBV5-4 and TRBJ2-1; 7 bases are shared with TRBD1. Per the germline V gene, CDR1 is SGHNT and CDR2 is YYREEE (reference sequence). With 6 bases clipped from V and 5 bases from J, the junction kept 11 bases outside the gene matches. The length of the CDR3 is 15 residues. CDR3 sequence (DNA): TGTGCCAGCACCGATCCACAGGGGCCCCACAATGAGCAGTTCTTC. It translates to CASTDPQGPHNEQFF.

The V and J genes are TRBV6-4 and TRBJ2-2; the match to TRBD1 covers 7 bases. Germline V CDR1 and CDR2: MRHNA, SNTAGT. The ends lost 6 bases at V and 2 bases at J; junction bases unmatched: 3. The CDR3 totals 14 residues. For the CDR3, the DNA is TGTGCCAGCAGAGGGACAGATAACACCGGGGAGCTGTTTTTT. This gives the protein CASRGTDNTGELFF.

The J gene is TRBJ2-3, the V gene TRBV7-9; the D gene is possibly TRBD2 (7 bases). V lost 0 bases to trimming and J lost 4 bases, with 11 bases between them. Germline V lookup: CDR1 SEHNR, CDR2 FQNEAQ (reference sequence). CDR3 length: 15 amino acids. This CDR3 is CASSLARGAADTQYF. The CDR3 DNA reads as TGTGCCAGCAGCTTAGCTCGGGGGGCTGCAGATACGCAGTATTTT.